These T cell receptor beta chains were read from a single sample in a study of T cells after posttransplantation cyclophosphamide. Produced via immunoSEQ multiplex PCR; TCRdb's table is partial and in-frame only. The sample yields roughly 30,000 clones, over 85% seen once. The specimen was PBMCs. The receptors were sampled from a woman between 35 and 50 years old with a blood cancer, CMV-positive, and with a related stem cell donor. The CDR3 runs from the conserved cysteine through the conserved F or W. D genes are given only for firm matches.

V: TRBV11-3
D: TRBD2
length: 15
CDR3: CASSSTSGGGHEQFF

V: TRBV11-3
D: .
length: 13
CDR3: CASSLGLATEAFF

V: TRBV5-5
D: .
length: 17
CDR3: CASSSEIQGRVNTEAFF

V: TRBV7-3
D: TRBD2
length: 17
CDR3: CASSPGASGGASNEQFF

V: TRBV5-6
D: .
length: 14
CDR3: CASSPIVGTGELFF

V: TRBV2
D: .
length: 13
CDR3: CASGVQSPYEQYF

V: TRBV14
D: .
length: 15
CDR3: CASSPQTGWNSPLHF

V: TRBV7-9
D: TRBD1
length: 16
CDR3: CASSSPEDREIYGYTF

V: TRBV5-8
D: TRBD1
length: 15
CDR3: CASSLLDRASYEQYF

V: TRBV4-1
D: TRBD1
length: 15
CDR3: CASSQPSDRDQPQHF

V: TRBV5-1
D: .
length: 15
CDR3: CASSAGQSRRNEQFF

V: TRBV6-5
D: TRBD1
length: 14
CDR3: CASSWTGQKGTIYF

V: TRBV19
D: TRBD1
length: 13
CDR3: CASSTGGFAEAFF

V: TRBV19
D: TRBD1
length: 15
CDR3: CASSARTGGADTQYF

V: TRBV6-1
D: .
length: 16
CDR3: CASSEPPPGVNYGYTF

V: TRBV4-2
D: .
length: 13
CDR3: CASSQGNGVKQYF

V: TRBV5-5
D: .
length: 16
CDR3: CASTPGLTGIPYEQYF

V: TRBV28
D: .
length: 14
CDR3: CAVPSDRANYGYTF

V: TRBV18
D: TRBD1
length: 14
CDR3: CASSGEGQGASQYF

V: TRBV27
D: TRBD1
length: 15
CDR3: CASSTNRGGNTEAFF

V: TRBV7-3
D: TRBD2
length: 15
CDR3: CASSHTTPRGGEQFF

V: TRBV28
D: TRBD1
length: 16
CDR3: CASSLYYRGQDQPQHF

V: TRBV5-6
D: .
length: 14
CDR3: CASSLVYRVGEQYF

V: TRBV7-8
D: TRBD1
length: 13
CDR3: CASSFPTGFEQYF

V: TRBV6-6
D: TRBD2
length: 16
CDR3: CASSYSSGGAKETQYF

V: TRBV4-1
D: TRBD1
length: 15
CDR3: CASSPGAQGVYEQYF

V: TRBV5-1
D: .
length: 13
CDR3: CASSSSGYNEQFF

V: TRBV6-6
D: .
length: 16
CDR3: CASSYQAPPNTGELFF

V: TRBV6-5
D: .
length: 12
CDR3: CASSSPPNTIYF

V: TRBV4-1
D: .
length: 12
CDR3: CASSQAHDEQFF

V: TRBV10-2
D: TRBD1
length: 14
CDR3: CASSEGRGRETQYF

V: TRBV10-3
D: TRBD1
length: 15
CDR3: CAISESQGAYSPLHF

V: TRBV4-1
D: .
length: 14
CDR3: CASSQEGENTEAFF

V: TRBV28
D: TRBD2
length: 14
CDR3: CASSRRGGGETQYF

V: TRBV15
D: .
length: 17
CDR3: CATSRDIGQSLSYEQYF

V: TRBV15
D: TRBD1
length: 16
CDR3: CATRTDRGSSGNTIYF

V: TRBV7-2
D: TRBD1
length: 15
CDR3: CASSLGTGRNSPLHF

V: TRBV19
D: TRBD2
length: 21
CDR3: CASSIELSALHRGGAKDTQYF

V: TRBV7-8
D: .
length: 15
CDR3: CASSLEAGSTNEQFF

V: TRBV10-1
D: TRBD1
length: 13
CDR3: CASKQGAGTEAFF

V: TRBV5-1
D: .
length: 13
CDR3: CASSLEGGTEAFF

V: TRBV7-9
D: .
length: 12
CDR3: CASSLSGETQYF

V: TRBV19
D: .
length: 14
CDR3: CASSIIRNTGELFF

V: TRBV6-5
D: TRBD2
length: 14
CDR3: CASIILAGEDEQFF

V: TRBV10-1
D: TRBD1
length: 16
CDR3: CASSAGTGEHNSPLHF

V: TRBV7-9
D: TRBD1
length: 14
CDR3: CASSGQGSSYEQYF

V: TRBV27
D: .
length: 14
CDR3: CASSLLSGANVLTF

V: TRBV7-2
D: .
length: 16
CDR3: CASSSQARINTGELFF